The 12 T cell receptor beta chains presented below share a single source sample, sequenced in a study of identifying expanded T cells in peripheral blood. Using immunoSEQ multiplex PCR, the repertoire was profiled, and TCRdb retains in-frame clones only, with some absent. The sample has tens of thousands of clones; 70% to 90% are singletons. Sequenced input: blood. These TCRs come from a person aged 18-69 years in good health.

The CDR3 DNA is TGTGCCAGCAGCCCCCGCAGGGGTCTCTATGGCTACACCTTC. Encoded protein: CASSPRRGLYGYTF. The chain links TRBV6-5 to TRBJ1-2, with D possibly being TRBD1 (6 bases). Trimming removed 6 bases from V and 4 bases from J, with 15 bases in between. The CDR3 loop spans 14 amino acids. Germline loops: CDR1 MNHEY, CDR2 SVGAGI.

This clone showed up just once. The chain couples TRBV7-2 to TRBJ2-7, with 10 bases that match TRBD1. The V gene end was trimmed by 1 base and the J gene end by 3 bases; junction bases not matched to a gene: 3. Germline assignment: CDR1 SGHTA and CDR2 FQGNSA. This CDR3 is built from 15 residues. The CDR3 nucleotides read TGTGCCAGCAGCTTAGGGACAGGGGGTTTCTACGAGCAGTACTTC. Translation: CASSLGTGGFYEQYF.

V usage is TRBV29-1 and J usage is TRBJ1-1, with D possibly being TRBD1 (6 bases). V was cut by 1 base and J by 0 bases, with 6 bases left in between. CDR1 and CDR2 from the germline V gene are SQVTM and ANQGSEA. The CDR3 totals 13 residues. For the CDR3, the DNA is TGCAGCGTTGAAGGGACAGTGAACACTGAAGCTTTCTTT. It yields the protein CSVEGTVNTEAFF.

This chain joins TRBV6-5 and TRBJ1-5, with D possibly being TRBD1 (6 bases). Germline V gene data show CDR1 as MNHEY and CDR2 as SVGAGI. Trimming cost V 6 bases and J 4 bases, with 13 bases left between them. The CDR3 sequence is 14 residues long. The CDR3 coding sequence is TGTGCCAGCAGCCGAGGACAGCCAAATCAGCCCCAGCATTTT. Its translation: CASSRGQPNQPQHF.

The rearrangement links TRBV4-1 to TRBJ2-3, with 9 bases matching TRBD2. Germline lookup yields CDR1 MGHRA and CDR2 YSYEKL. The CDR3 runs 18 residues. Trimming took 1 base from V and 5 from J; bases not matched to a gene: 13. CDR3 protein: CASSQGVVSGGSGDTQYF. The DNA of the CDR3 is TGCGCCAGCAGCCAAGGGGTTGTAAGCGGGGGGTCGGGAGATACGCAGTATTTT.

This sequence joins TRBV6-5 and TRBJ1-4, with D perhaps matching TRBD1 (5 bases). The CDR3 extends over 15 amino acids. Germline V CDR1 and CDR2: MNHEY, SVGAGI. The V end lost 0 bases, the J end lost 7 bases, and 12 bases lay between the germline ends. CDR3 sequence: CASSYSGRVAEKLFF. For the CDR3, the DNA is TGTGCCAGCAGTTACTCAGGCAGGGTGGCTGAAAAACTGTTTTTT.

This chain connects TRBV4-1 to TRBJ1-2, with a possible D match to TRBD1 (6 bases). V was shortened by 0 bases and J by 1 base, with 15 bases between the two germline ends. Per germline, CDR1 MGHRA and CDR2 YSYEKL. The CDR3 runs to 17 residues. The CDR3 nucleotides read TGCGCCAGCAGCCAAGAAGCCAGGGGCGCTATTAACTATGGCTACACCTTC. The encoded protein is CASSQEARGAINYGYTF.

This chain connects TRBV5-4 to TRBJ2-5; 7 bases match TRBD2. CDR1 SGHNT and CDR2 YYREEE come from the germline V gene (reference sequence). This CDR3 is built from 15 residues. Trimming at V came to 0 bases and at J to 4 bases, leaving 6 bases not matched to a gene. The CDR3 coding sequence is TGTGCCAGCAGCTTGGGGGCTAGCGGACGAGAGACCCAGTACTTC. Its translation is CASSLGASGRETQYF.

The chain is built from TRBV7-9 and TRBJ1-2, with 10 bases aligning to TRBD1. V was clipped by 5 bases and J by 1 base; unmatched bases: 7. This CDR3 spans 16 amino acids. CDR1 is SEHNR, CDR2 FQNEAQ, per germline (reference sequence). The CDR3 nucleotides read TGTGCCAGCAGCCCCCACGGACAGGGGGATAACTATGGCTACACCTTC. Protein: CASSPHGQGDNYGYTF.

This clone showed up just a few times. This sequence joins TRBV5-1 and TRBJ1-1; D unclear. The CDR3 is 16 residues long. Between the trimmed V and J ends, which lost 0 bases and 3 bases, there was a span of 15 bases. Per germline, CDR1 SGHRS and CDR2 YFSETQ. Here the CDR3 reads CASSLGEEGRYTEAFF. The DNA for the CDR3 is TGCGCCAGCAGCTTGGGGGAGGAAGGTCGGTACACTGAAGCTTTCTTT.

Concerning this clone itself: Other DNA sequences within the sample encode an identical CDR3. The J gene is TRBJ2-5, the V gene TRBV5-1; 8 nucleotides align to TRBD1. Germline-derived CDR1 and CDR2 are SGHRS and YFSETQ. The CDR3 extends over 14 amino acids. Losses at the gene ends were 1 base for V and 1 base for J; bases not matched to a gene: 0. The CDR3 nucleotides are TGCGCCAGCAGCTTGACAGGGGGCCAAGAGACCCAGTACTTC. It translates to CASSLTGGQETQYF.

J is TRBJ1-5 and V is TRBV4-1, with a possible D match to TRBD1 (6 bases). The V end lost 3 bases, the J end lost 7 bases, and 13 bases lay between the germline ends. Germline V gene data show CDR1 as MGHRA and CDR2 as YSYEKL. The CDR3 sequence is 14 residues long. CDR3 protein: CASSHPPGGQPQHF. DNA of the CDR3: TGCGCCAGCAGCCATCCCCCGGGGGGCCAGCCCCAGCATTTT.